The next 21 T cell receptor beta chains were all read from a single sample in a study of control samples from healthy donors and cancer patients. The repertoire was sequenced with immunoSEQ multiplex PCR; TCRdb's copy has only in-frame clones and lacks some. The sample has under 450,000 clones, over 75% seen once. The sample was PBMCs. All receptors come from a man aged 35 to 55 with head and neck cancer.

J is TRBJ2-7 and V is TRBV5-4; 10 bases match TRBD1. This CDR3 contains 14 residues. Looked up from germline, CDR1 is SGHNT and CDR2 is YYREEE (reference sequence). V shed 2 bases, J shed 6 bases, and the junction held 5 bases outside the gene matches. The CDR3: CASSLPGQGPEQYF. CDR3 DNA: TGTGCCAGCAGCTTACCGGGACAGGGGCCCGAGCAGTACTTC.

This clone was detected only once. The chain uses TRBV11-2 and TRBJ1-3; D gene ambiguous. This CDR3 comprises 18 residues. Germline V gene data show CDR1 as SGHAT and CDR2 as FQNNGV. The germline V and J ends were trimmed by 4 bases and 0 bases, with 19 bases remaining between them. Here the CDR3 DNA reads TGTGCCAGCAGCTCTCGGTTTCAATTTATCGACTCTGGAAACACCATATATTTT. It encodes CASSSRFQFIDSGNTIYF.

The rearrangement joins TRBV5-1 to TRBJ1-1; 7 nucleotides match TRBD1. J was trimmed by 8 bases and V by 4 bases; bases with no gene match: 8. Looked up from germline, CDR1 is SGHRS and CDR2 is YFSETQ. The CDR3 extends over 13 amino acids. CDR3 DNA sequence: TGCGCCAGCAGCATCCTGACAGGGACCGAAGCTTTCTTT. Encoded protein: CASSILTGTEAFF.

The genes are TRBV9 and TRBJ2-3; D may correspond to TRBD1 or TRBD2 (5 bases each). The CDR3 contains 16 residues. Germline CDR1 reads SGDLS; CDR2 reads YYNGEE. Trimming took 1 base from V and 8 from J, leaving 20 bases between them. CDR3 in amino acids: CASSVTGATSQGTQYF. CDR3 DNA sequence: TGTGCCAGCAGCGTAACCGGGGCCACCTCGCAAGGTACGCAGTATTTT.

This clone was counted a single time. This same CDR3 is encoded by further DNA sequences in the sample. V usage is TRBV30 and J usage is TRBJ1-1; D is ambiguous. Trimming shortened V by 4 bases and J by 0 bases, and 3 bases separated the two germline ends. The length of the CDR3 is 11 residues. CDR1 and CDR2 (germline): GTSNPN, SVGIG (reference sequence). DNA of the CDR3: TGTGCCTGGACCCTGAACACTGAAGCTTTCTTT. It specifies CAWTLNTEAFF.

J is TRBJ1-1 and V is TRBV4-1; D is unresolved. V was cut by 1 base and J by 4 bases, with 19 bases left in between. CDR1 is MGHRA, CDR2 YSYEKL, per germline. There are 17 residues in the CDR3. CDR3 DNA sequence: TGCGCCAGCAGCCAAGGTGGTGCAGGTCCTCCTGCCACTGAAGCTTTCTTT. It encodes CASSQGGAGPPATEAFF.

This clone has a handful of counts. This CDR3 reads CASRSGLAGVNGELFF. As DNA, the CDR3 is TGTGCCAGCAGGTCGGGACTAGCGGGAGTTAACGGGGAGCTGTTTTTT. The chain carries TRBV7-2 and TRBJ2-2; TRBD2 matches 14 bases. Germline loops: CDR1 SGHTA, CDR2 FQGNSA. Losses at the gene ends were 6 bases for V and 7 bases for J; bases not matched to a gene: 7. The CDR3 spans 16 residues.

V is TRBV19 and J is TRBJ1-1; possibly TRBD1 for D (6 bases). Trimming took off 4 bases at V and 4 bases at J, with 13 bases between the two ends. Per germline, CDR1 LNHDA and CDR2 SQIVND (reference sequence). CDR3 length equals 14 residues. CDR3 residues: CASSRSGEATEAFF. CDR3 DNA: TGTGCCAGTAGTAGGTCAGGGGAGGCCACTGAAGCTTTCTTT. Supplemented by reference TRBV19 and TRBJ1-1, the full variable domain reads DGGITQSPKYLFRKEGQNVTLSCEQNLNHDAMYWYRQDPGQGLRLIYYSQIVNDFQKGDIAEGYSVSREKKESFPLTVTSAQKNPTAFYLCASSRSGEATEAFFGQGTRLTVV.

V usage is TRBV7-2 and J usage is TRBJ2-3, with 10 bases aligning to TRBD2. Germline lookup yields CDR1 SGHTA and CDR2 FQGNSA. This CDR3 comprises 17 residues. V lost 1 base and J lost 4; bases outside the gene matches: 8. The CDR3 sequence is CASSLVPLAGVADTQYF. The CDR3 DNA is TGTGCCAGCAGCTTAGTTCCCCTAGCGGGGGTTGCAGATACGCAGTATTTT.

This clone was counted between two and nine times. The chain has TRBV14 and TRBJ1-6; TRBD1 matches 10 bases. CDR1 and CDR2 (germline): SGHDN, FVKESK. Losses at the gene ends were 1 base for V and 11 bases for J; bases not matched to a gene: 5. The CDR3 consists of 15 residues. The CDR3 loop reads CASSQAWTGGTPLHF. As DNA, the CDR3 is TGTGCCAGCAGCCAAGCTTGGACAGGGGGTACACCCCTCCACTTT.

The V gene is TRBV10-1, the J gene TRBJ2-1, with 10 bases lining up with TRBD2. The germline V gene has CDR1 WNHNN and CDR2 SYGVQD (reference sequence). This CDR3 is 15 amino acids long. J lost 7 bases, V lost 7 bases, and 10 bases had no gene match. The CDR3 bases are TGCGCCAGCATGGCTAGCGGGAGCCCCGGGAATGAGCAGTTCTTC. This gives the protein CASMASGSPGNEQFF.

CDR3 loop: CASSSRQGYTF. The CDR3 nucleotides are TGTGCCAGCAGCTCCAGACAGGGCTACACCTTC. The genes are TRBV9 and TRBJ1-2; a possible D gene is TRBD1 (5 bases). Germline V gives CDR1 SGDLS, CDR2 YYNGEE. CDR3 size: 11 residues. Trimming removed 4 bases at V and 8 bases at J, with 9 bases between.

The CDR3 here is CASSPIPLGVVRSPLHF. The CDR3 region has the DNA TGTGCCAGCAGCCCAATCCCTTTGGGGGTTGTGCGTTCACCCCTCCACTTT. The chain joins TRBV7-9 to TRBJ1-6; maybe TRBD1 (5 bases). The V end was cut by 5 bases, the J end by 9 bases, with 23 bases between. The germline V gene encodes CDR1 SEHNR and CDR2 FQNEAQ (reference sequence). This CDR3 comprises 17 residues.

V gene TRBV4-2 combines with J gene TRBJ2-1; 8 nucleotides line up with TRBD2. This CDR3 comprises 15 residues. Trimming cost V 1 base and J 4 bases; bases outside gene matches: 3. Per the germline V gene, CDR1 is LGHNA and CDR2 is YNFKEQ. CDR3 sequence: CASSQASGSYNEQFF. CDR3 in DNA: TGTGCCAGCAGCCAAGCGAGCGGGAGTTACAATGAGCAGTTCTTC.

A single count supports this clone. V and J are TRBV27 and TRBJ2-1; 8 positions match TRBD2. Germline trimming cut 5 bases from V and 7 bases from J; bases unmatched to any gene: 10. CDR1 MNHEY and CDR2 SMNVEV come from the germline V gene (reference sequence). This CDR3 contains 15 residues. As DNA, the CDR3 is TGTGCCAGCAGTCCGTCCGGGACTAGAGATAATGAGCAGTTCTTC. The encoded protein is CASSPSGTRDNEQFF.

V gene TRBV3-1 (or the pseudogene TRBV3-2) combines with J gene TRBJ2-5; D possibly uses TRBD1 or TRBD2 (5 bases each). Germline V CDR1 and CDR2: LGHDT, YNNKEL (reference sequence). This CDR3 region has 15 residues. V was trimmed by 0 bases and J by 7 bases, leaving 15 bases between them. The CDR3 reads CASSQDRGPRGTQYF. The CDR3 bases are TGTGCCAGCAGCCAAGATCGAGGGCCTAGGGGGACCCAGTACTTC.

Written as DNA, the CDR3 is TGTGCCAGCAGCCAGATAAGCTCTGGGGCCAACGTCCTGACTTTC. It encodes CASSQISSGANVLTF. The chain couples TRBV14 to TRBJ2-6; D call uncertain. The CDR3 consists of 15 residues. Germline V lookup: CDR1 SGHDN, CDR2 FVKESK. V shed 3 bases and J shed 0 bases, with 6 bases lying between them.

The chain uses TRBV7-3 and TRBJ1-1; perhaps TRBD1 as D (6 bases). The CDR3 totals 16 residues. Germline V gene sequence: CDR1 SGHTA, CDR2 FQGTGA. V shed 3 bases and J shed 2 bases, with 16 bases lying between them. CDR3 in DNA: TGTGCCAGCAGCTTTGGCCGGGGACAAGGAAACACTGAAGCTTTCTTT. Protein sequence: CASSFGRGQGNTEAFF.

The rearrangement joins TRBV19 to TRBJ1-6, with D possibly matching TRBD1 (6 bases). The germline V gene encodes CDR1 LNHDA and CDR2 SQIVND (reference sequence). This CDR3 is built from 15 residues. Deletions cut 3 bases from V and 5 bases from J, with 11 bases between. CDR3 amino acids: CASSIRGVDNSPLHF. The DNA for the CDR3 is TGTGCCAGTAGTATTAGGGGGGTAGATAATTCACCCCTCCACTTT.

The chain links TRBV19 to TRBJ2-7; a weak D match, TRBD2 (6 bases). With 4 bases removed from V and 3 bases from J, the gap between germline ends came to 16 bases. This CDR3 has 15 amino acids. Germline lookup yields CDR1 LNHDA and CDR2 SQIVND (reference sequence). CDR3 sequence (DNA): TGTGCCAGTAGTAGTGACACTAGCCCTCTCTACGAGCAGTACTTC. It encodes CASSSDTSPLYEQYF.

This clone was counted a single time. The V gene is TRBV7-2, the J gene TRBJ2-7, with 8 positions matching TRBD1. The CDR3 is 15 amino acids. With V trimmed by 5 bases and J by 6 bases, 12 bases remained unmatched. Germline V gene data show CDR1 as SGHTA and CDR2 as FQGNSA. The CDR3 coding sequence is TGTGCCAGCAGCCCCCGGGCGGACAGGGTGGGCGAGCAGTACTTC. Amino acids: CASSPRADRVGEQYF.